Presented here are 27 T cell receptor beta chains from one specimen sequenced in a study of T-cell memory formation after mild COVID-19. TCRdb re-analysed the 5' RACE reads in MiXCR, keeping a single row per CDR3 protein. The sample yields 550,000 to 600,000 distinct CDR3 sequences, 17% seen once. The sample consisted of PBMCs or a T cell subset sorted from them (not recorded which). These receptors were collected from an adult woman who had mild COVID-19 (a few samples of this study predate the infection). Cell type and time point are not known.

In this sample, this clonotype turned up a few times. This CDR3 reads CASSEGFSTSLETQYF. As DNA, the CDR3 is TGTGCCAGCAGTGAAGGCTTTTCGACTAGTTTGGAGACCCAGTACTTC. This chain connects TRBV2 to TRBJ2-5; the D gene is possibly TRBD2 (6 bases). The ends were cut back, 1 base at V and 5 bases at J, with 17 bases in the middle. CDR3 size: 16 residues. The V gene's germline CDR1 is SNHLY and CDR2 FYNNEI. Full variable domain (outside the CDR3, taken from reference TRBV2 and TRBJ2-5): EPEVTQTPSHQVTQMGQEVILRCVPISNHLYFYWYRQILGQKVEFLVSFYNNEISEKSEIFDDQFSVERPDGSNFTLKIRSTKLEDSAMYFCASSEGFSTSLETQYFGPGTRLLVL.

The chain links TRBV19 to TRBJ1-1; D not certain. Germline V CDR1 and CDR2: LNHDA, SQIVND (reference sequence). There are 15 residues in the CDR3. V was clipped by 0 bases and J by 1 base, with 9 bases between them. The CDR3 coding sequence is TGTGCCAGTAGTATAGACAGGATACCGAACACTGAAGCTTTCTTT. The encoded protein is CASSIDRIPNTEAFF.

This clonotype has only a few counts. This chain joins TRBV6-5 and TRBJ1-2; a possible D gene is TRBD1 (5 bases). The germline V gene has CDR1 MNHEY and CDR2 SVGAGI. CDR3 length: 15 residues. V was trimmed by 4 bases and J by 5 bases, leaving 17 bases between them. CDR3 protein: CASSSGSPPSYGYTF. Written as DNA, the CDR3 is TGTGCCAGCAGTTCAGGGTCTCCTCCCTCATATGGCTACACCTTC.

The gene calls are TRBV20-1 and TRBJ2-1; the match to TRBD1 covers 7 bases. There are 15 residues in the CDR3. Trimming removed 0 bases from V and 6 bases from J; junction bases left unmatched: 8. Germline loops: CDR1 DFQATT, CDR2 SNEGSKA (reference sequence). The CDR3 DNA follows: TGCAGTGCTAGAGATTTAGGGGGCGTAATCAATGAGCAGTTCTTC. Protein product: CSARDLGGVINEQFF.

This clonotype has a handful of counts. This CDR3 is CASLGLAGQSSYNEQFF. DNA for the CDR3: TGTGCCAGCCTGGGACTAGCGGGACAAAGCTCCTACAATGAGCAGTTCTTC. The rearrangement joins TRBV12-3 or TRBV12-4 to TRBJ2-1, with 13 bases fitting TRBD2. V was clipped by 8 bases and J by 0 bases; unmatched bases: 7. The CDR3 has 17 residues.

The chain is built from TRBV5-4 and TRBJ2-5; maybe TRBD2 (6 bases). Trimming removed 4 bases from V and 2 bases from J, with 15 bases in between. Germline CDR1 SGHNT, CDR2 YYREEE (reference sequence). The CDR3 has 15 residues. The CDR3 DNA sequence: TGTGCCAGCAGCCCCCGGGACTCGTTACAAGAGACCCAGTACTTC. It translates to CASSPRDSLQETQYF. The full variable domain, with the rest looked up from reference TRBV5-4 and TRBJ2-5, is ETGVTQSPTHLIKTRGQQVTLRCSSQSGHNTVSWYQQALGQGPQFIFQYYREEENGRGNFPPRFSGLQFPNYSSELNVNALELDDSALYLCASSPRDSLQETQYFGPGTRLLVL.

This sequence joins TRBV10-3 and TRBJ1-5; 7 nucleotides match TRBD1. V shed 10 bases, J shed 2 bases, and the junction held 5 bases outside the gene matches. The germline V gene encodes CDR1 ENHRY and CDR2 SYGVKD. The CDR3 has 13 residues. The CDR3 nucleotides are TGTGCCACCAGGACAGGCGGCAATCAGCCCCAGCATTTT. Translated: CATRTGGNQPQHF.

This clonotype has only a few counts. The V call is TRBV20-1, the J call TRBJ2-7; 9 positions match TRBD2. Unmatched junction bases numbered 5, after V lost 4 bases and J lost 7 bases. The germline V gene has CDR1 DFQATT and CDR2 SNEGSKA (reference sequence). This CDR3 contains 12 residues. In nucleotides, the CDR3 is TGCAGTGCTATCGGACTAGCGCGGGAGCAGTACTTC. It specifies CSAIGLAREQYF.

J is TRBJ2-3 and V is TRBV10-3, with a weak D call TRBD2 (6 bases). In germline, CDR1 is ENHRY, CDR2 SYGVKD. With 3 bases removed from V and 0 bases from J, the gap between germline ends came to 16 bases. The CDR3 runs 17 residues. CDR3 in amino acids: CAISEFSGPPSTDTQYF. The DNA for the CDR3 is TGTGCCATCAGTGAATTTAGCGGTCCACCAAGCACAGATACGCAGTATTTT.

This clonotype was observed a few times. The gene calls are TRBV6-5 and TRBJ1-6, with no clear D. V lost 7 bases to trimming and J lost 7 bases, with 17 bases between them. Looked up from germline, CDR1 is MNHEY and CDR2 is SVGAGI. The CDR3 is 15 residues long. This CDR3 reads CASKVHRVENSPLHF. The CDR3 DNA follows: TGTGCCAGCAAGGTTCATCGGGTCGAAAATTCACCCCTCCACTTT.

The CDR3: CATGRQGSNQPQHF. Here the CDR3 DNA reads TGTGCCACCGGTAGACAGGGTAGCAATCAGCCCCAGCATTTT. The chain has TRBV24-1 and TRBJ1-5; 7 nucleotides agree with TRBD1. The ends lost 9 bases at V and 0 bases at J; junction bases unmatched: 4. CDR1 and CDR2 from the germline V gene are KGHDR and SFDVKD. The CDR3 covers 14 residues.

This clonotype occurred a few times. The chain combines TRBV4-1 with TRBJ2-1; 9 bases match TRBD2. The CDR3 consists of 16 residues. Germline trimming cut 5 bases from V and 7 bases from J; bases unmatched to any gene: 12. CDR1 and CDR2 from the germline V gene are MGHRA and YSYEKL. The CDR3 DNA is TGCGCCAGCAGCACGATTGGGCGGGGGGGCAGAAATGAGCAGTTCTTC. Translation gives CASSTIGRGGRNEQFF.

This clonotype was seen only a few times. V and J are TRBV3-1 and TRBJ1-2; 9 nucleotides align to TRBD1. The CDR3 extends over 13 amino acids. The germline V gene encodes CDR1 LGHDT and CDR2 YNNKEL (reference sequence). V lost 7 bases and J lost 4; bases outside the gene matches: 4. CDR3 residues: CASTPGQGYGYTF. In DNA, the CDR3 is TGTGCCAGCACCCCGGGACAGGGCTATGGCTACACCTTC.

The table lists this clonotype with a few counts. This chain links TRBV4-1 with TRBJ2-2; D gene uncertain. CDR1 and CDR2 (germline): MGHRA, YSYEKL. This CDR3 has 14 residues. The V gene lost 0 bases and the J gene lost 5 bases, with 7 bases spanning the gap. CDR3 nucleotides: TGCGCCAGCAGCCAAGATATCAGGACCGGGGAGCTGTTTTTT. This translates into CASSQDIRTGELFF.

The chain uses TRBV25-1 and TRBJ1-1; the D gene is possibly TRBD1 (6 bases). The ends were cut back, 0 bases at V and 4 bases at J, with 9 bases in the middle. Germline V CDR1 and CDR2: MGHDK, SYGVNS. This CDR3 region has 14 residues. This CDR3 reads CASSEYGRGTEAFF. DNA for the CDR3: TGTGCCAGCAGTGAATATGGCAGGGGCACTGAAGCTTTCTTT.

CDR3 sequence (DNA): TGTGCCACCCAACAGCAGGAGAGCTCCTACAATGAGCAGTTCTTC. The encoded protein is CATQQQESSYNEQFF. The J gene is TRBJ2-1, the V gene TRBV11-3, with D hard to call. Germline loops: CDR1 SGHNT, CDR2 YENEEA. The CDR3 has 15 amino acids. Trimming took off 10 bases at V and 0 bases at J, with 16 bases between the two ends.

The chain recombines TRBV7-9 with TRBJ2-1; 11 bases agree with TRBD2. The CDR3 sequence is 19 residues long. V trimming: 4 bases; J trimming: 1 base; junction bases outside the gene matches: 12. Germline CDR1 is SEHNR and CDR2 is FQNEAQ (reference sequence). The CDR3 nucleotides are TGTGCCAGCAGCTGGGGGACTAGCGGTGGGGGAGGTTCCTACAATGAGCAGTTCTTC. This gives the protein CASSWGTSGGGGSYNEQFF.

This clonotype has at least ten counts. The CDR3 is CATSRDSAGAYEQYF. The CDR3 DNA reads TGTGCCACCAGCAGAGATTCGGCAGGTGCCTACGAGCAGTACTTC. The chain employs TRBV15 and TRBJ2-7; no firm D call. The germline gives CDR1 LNHNV, CDR2 YYDKDF (reference sequence). The CDR3 is 15 amino acids. V was pared by 0 bases and J by 2 bases, with 11 bases between.

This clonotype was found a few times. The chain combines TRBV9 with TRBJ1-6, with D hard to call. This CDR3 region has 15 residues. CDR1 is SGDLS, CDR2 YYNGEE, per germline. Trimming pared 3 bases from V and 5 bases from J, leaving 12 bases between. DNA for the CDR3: TGTGCCAGCAGCGCCTGGGGTCCCCATAATTCACCCCTCCACTTT. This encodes CASSAWGPHNSPLHF.

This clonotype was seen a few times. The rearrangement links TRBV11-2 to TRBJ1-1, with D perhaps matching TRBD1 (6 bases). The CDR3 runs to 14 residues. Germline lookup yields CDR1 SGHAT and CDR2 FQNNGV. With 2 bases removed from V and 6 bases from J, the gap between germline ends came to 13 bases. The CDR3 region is CASSLFSGGPEAFF. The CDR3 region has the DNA TGTGCCAGCAGCTTATTCTCCGGGGGCCCTGAAGCTTTCTTT.

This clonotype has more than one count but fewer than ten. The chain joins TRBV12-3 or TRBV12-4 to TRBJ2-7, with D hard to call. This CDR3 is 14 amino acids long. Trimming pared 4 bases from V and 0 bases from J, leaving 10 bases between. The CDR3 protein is CASSYGVSSYEQYF. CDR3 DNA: TGTGCCAGCAGTTACGGTGTTAGCTCCTACGAGCAGTACTTC.

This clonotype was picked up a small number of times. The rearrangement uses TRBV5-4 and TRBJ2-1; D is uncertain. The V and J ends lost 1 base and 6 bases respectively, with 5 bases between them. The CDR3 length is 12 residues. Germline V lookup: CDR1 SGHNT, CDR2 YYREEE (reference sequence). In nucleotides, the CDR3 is TGTGCCAGCAGCTTGAACTTCAATGAGCAGTTCTTC. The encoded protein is CASSLNFNEQFF.

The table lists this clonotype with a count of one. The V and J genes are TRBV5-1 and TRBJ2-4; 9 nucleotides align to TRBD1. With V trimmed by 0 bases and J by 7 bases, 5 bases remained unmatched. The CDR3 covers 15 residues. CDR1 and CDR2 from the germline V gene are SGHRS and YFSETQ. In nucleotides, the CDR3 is TGCGCCAGCAGCTTGGACGGGGACAGGGCTAACATTCAGTACTTC. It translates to CASSLDGDRANIQYF. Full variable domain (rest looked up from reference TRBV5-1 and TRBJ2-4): KAGVTQTPRYLIKTRGQQVTLSCSPISGHRSVSWYQQTPGQGLQFLFEYFSETQRNKGNFPGRFSGRQFSNSRSEMNVSTLELGDSALYLCASSLDGDRANIQYFGAGTRLSVL.

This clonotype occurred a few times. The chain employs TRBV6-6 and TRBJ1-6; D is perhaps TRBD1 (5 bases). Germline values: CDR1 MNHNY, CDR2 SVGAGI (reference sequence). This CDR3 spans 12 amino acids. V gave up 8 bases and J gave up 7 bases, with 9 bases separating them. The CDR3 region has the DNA TGTGCCAGCCGAGGGACCAATTCACCCCTCCACTTT. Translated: CASRGTNSPLHF.

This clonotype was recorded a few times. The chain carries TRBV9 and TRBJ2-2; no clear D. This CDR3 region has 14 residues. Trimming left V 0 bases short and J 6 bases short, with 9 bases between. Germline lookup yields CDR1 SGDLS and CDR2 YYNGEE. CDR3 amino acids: CASSVDQRAGELFF. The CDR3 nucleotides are TGTGCCAGCAGCGTAGATCAAAGGGCCGGGGAGCTGTTTTTT. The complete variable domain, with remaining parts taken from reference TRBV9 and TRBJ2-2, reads DSGVTQTPKHLITATGQRVTLRCSPRSGDLSVYWYQQSLDQGLQFLIQYYNGEERAKGNILERFSAQQFPDLHSELNLSSLELGDSALYFCASSVDQRAGELFFGEGSRLTVL.

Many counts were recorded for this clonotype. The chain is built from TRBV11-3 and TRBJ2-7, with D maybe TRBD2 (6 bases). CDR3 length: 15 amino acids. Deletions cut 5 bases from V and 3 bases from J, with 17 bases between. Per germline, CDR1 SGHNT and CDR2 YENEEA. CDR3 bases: TGTGCCAGCAGCCCGGGAGTCCAAGGCCTCTACGAGCAGTACTTC. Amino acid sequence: CASSPGVQGLYEQYF.

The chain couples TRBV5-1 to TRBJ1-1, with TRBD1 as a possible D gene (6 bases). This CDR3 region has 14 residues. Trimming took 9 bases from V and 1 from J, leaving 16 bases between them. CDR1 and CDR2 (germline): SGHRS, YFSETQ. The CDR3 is CANPQEGENTEAFF. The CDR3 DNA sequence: TGCGCCAACCCCCAGGAGGGGGAGAACACTGAAGCTTTCTTT.